Following are 26 T cell receptor beta chains from one sample sequenced in a study of T cell repertoires in cytomegalovirus infection. In TCRdb, the reads were re-called with MiXCR into one record per CDR3 protein. The sample yields fewer than 900,000 distinct CDR3 sequences, 25% to 30% seen once. Antigen specificity for these receptors is unknown. The sequencing here drew on cultured CD8+ T cells from PBMCs, taken from culture after CMV antigen stimulation. Receptors originate from a human donor in good health (CMV status not recorded). Some clones in this sample may be carry-over from other donors' samples.

This clonotype has ten or more counts. This sequence joins TRBV7-2 and TRBJ2-1; D might be TRBD1 (5 bases). The V gene's germline CDR1 is SGHTA and CDR2 FQGNSA. This CDR3 is built from 17 residues. V lost 2 bases and J 9 bases, leaving 23 bases between the germline ends. The CDR3 DNA sequence: TGTGCCAGCAGCTTAACCTTATCAGGGAAAGTATTCGGTGAGCAGTTCTTC. Translation: CASSLTLSGKVFGEQFF.

This clonotype was counted only a few times. The chain has TRBV2 and TRBJ2-1, with TRBD1 as a possible D gene (6 bases). CDR3 length: 16 amino acids. With 6 bases removed from V and 1 base from J, the gap between germline ends came to 16 bases. Per germline, CDR1 SNHLY and CDR2 FYNNEI. The CDR3 DNA reads as TGTGCCAGCAGCCTTTACAGGGACCCATCCTACAATGAGCAGTTCTTC. Translation: CASSLYRDPSYNEQFF.

The table lists this clonotype with many counts. This sequence joins TRBV7-2 and TRBJ1-4, with 8 nucleotides matching TRBD1. The germline gives CDR1 SGHTA, CDR2 FQGNSA. J was trimmed by 2 bases and V by 6 bases; bases with no gene match: 14. The CDR3 sequence is 18 residues long. CDR3 residues: CASSSPPGGAFTNEKLFF. In nucleotides, the CDR3 is TGTGCCAGCAGTTCTCCCCCAGGGGGCGCTTTCACTAATGAAAAACTGTTTTTT.

This sequence joins TRBV27 and TRBJ1-4; 9 bases agree with TRBD1. Germline trimming cut 4 bases from V and 6 bases from J; bases unmatched to any gene: 9. This CDR3 has 16 residues. CDR1 is MNHEY and CDR2 is SMNVEV in the germline V gene (reference sequence). The CDR3 loop is CASSSRTGARDEKLFF. CDR3 sequence (DNA): TGTGCCAGCAGTTCCAGGACAGGGGCAAGGGATGAAAAACTGTTTTTT.

J is TRBJ1-2 and V is TRBV27, with unresolved D. Germline CDR1 is MNHEY and CDR2 is SMNVEV (reference sequence). V lost 6 bases and J 8 bases, leaving 16 bases between the germline ends. The CDR3 sequence is 13 residues long. The CDR3 here is CASSPFGIRGYTF. The DNA for the CDR3 is TGTGCCAGCAGCCCCTTTGGGATTCGGGGCTACACCTTC.

The table lists this clonotype with many counts. V is TRBV7-2 and J is TRBJ2-1; D is tentatively TRBD1 or TRBD2 (5 bases each). The CDR3 has 16 residues. Germline CDR1 reads SGHTA; CDR2 reads FQGNSA. The V end was cut by 3 bases, the J end by 0 bases, with 12 bases between. The CDR3 bases are TGTGCCAGCAGCTTCGGGACCGCTAGCTCCTACAATGAGCAGTTCTTC. Translated: CASSFGTASSYNEQFF.

The chain combines TRBV29-1 with TRBJ1-2; TRBD1 might be the D (6 bases). Germline V gene lookup returns CDR1 SQVTM and CDR2 ANQGSEA. Trimming stripped 2 bases from V and 6 bases from J, with 13 bases between. This CDR3 is 13 amino acids long. The CDR3 region is CSVERGGSNGYTF. DNA for the CDR3: TGCAGCGTTGAAAGAGGGGGTAGTAATGGCTACACCTTC.

The J gene is TRBJ2-1, the V gene TRBV14; 8 nucleotides agree with TRBD1. CDR1 SGHDN and CDR2 FVKESK come from the germline V gene. Trimming at V came to 6 bases and at J to 15 bases, leaving 10 bases not matched to a gene. CDR3 length: 12 amino acids. The CDR3 region is CASRDVGQGVFF. In nucleotides, the CDR3 is TGTGCCAGCAGGGATGTAGGACAGGGTGTGTTCTTC. The whole variable domain, remainder taken from reference TRBV14 and TRBJ2-1, is EAGVTQFPSHSVIEKGQTVTLRCDPISGHDNLYWYRRVMGKEIKFLLHFVKESKQDESGMPNNRFLAERTGGTYSTLKVQPAELEDSGVYFCASRDVGQGVFFGPGTRLTVL.

This clonotype showed up just a few times. The chain recombines TRBV28 with TRBJ2-3; 7 bases line up with TRBD1. J was trimmed by 2 bases and V by 3 bases; bases with no gene match: 11. Germline V gene data show CDR1 as MDHEN and CDR2 as SYDVKM. CDR3 length: 17 residues. As DNA, the CDR3 is TGTGCCAGCAGTTTGGGGGCCCGGACAGGACTCACAGATACGCAGTATTTT. This gives the protein CASSLGARTGLTDTQYF.

V is TRBV15 and J is TRBJ1-1; D gene ambiguous. V shed 3 bases and J shed 2 bases, with 10 bases lying between them. This CDR3 is built from 14 residues. Looked up from germline, CDR1 is LNHNV and CDR2 is YYDKDF (reference sequence). DNA for the CDR3: TGTGCCACCAGCAGGTATCGGCTCAACACTGAAGCTTTCTTT. Protein product: CATSRYRLNTEAFF.

CDR3 in DNA: TGTGCCAGCAGTCACAGGGGACTATCCTACGAGCAGTACTTC. It translates to CASSHRGLSYEQYF. The rearrangement uses TRBV7-9 and TRBJ2-7; the D call may be TRBD1 or TRBD2 (7 bases each). V lost 6 bases to trimming and J lost 1 base, with 13 bases between them. The CDR3 is 14 residues long. CDR1 is SEHNR, CDR2 FQNEAQ, per germline (reference sequence).

With regard to this clonotype: At one boundary the junction diverges from the germline segment, which might be a read error. V gene TRBV7-6 combines with J gene TRBJ2-7; maybe TRBD2 (6 bases). The CDR3 sequence is 14 residues long. CDR1 and CDR2 (germline): SGHVS, FNYEAQ. The CDR3 DNA is TGTGCTAGCAGCCCAGATCCGGGGAGGAACGAGCAGTACTTC. It codes for CASSPDPGRNEQYF.

This clonotype was picked up many times. The chain uses TRBV6-1 and TRBJ2-1; 11 bases are a match to TRBD2. The junction had 15 bases not matched to a gene; V was cut back by 5 bases and J by 6 bases. The CDR3 extends over 18 amino acids. From germline, CDR1 is MNHNS and CDR2 SASEGT. Here the CDR3 DNA reads TGTGCCAGCAGTTCGGGAGGTAGCGGGGGGGCGCTGGTCAATGAGCAGTTCTTC. This sequence encodes CASSSGGSGGALVNEQFF.

This clonotype was detected a few times. This rearrangement joins TRBV2 to TRBJ2-1; TRBD2 agrees at 7 bases. The CDR3 totals 15 residues. V shed 1 base, J shed 2 bases, and the junction held 2 bases outside the gene matches. Germline V CDR1 and CDR2: SNHLY, FYNNEI. Written as DNA, the CDR3 is TGTGCCAGCAGTGAAGGCGGGGGACCCTACAATGAGCAGTTCTTC. As protein: CASSEGGGPYNEQFF.

The J gene is TRBJ2-2, the V gene TRBV7-8, with TRBD2 identical over 11 bases. Trimming removed 2 bases from V and 7 bases from J; junction bases left unmatched: 9. The CDR3 is 17 amino acids. Germline values: CDR1 SGHVS, CDR2 FQNEAQ. CDR3 in amino acids: CASSLKILAGAGGELFF. DNA of the CDR3: TGTGCCAGCAGCTTAAAAATACTAGCGGGGGCGGGCGGGGAGCTGTTTTTT.

The rearrangement joins TRBV6-1 to TRBJ2-7; D uncertain. Germline loops: CDR1 MNHNS, CDR2 SASEGT. The V end lost 2 bases, the J end lost 3 bases, and 17 bases lay between the germline ends. The CDR3 runs to 16 residues. CDR3 sequence: CASSERDIKWDYEQYV. Here the CDR3 DNA reads TGTGCCAGCAGTGAACGAGACATTAAATGGGACTACGAGCAGTACGTC.

This clonotype was found a few times. The gene calls are TRBV5-4 and TRBJ2-1, with 7 bases lining up with TRBD1. This CDR3 is built from 15 residues. J was trimmed by 1 base and V by 3 bases; bases with no gene match: 4. Germline CDR1 reads SGHNT; CDR2 reads YYREEE (reference sequence). The CDR3 nucleotides read TGTGCCAGCAGCTCGGGACAGCTATCCTACAATGAGCAGTTCTTC. Protein sequence: CASSSGQLSYNEQFF.

The genes are TRBV2 and TRBJ1-4; D might be TRBD1 (5 bases). Trimming stripped 7 bases from V and 8 bases from J, with 8 bases between. Germline lookup yields CDR1 SNHLY and CDR2 FYNNEI. The CDR3 sequence is 11 residues long. The CDR3, as DNA: TGTGCCAGCACCGACAGAGAAAAACTGTTTTTT. This translates into CASTDREKLFF.

This clonotype appeared a few times. The chain recombines TRBV18 with TRBJ1-4; D might be TRBD1 (5 bases). There are 16 residues in the CDR3. The ends were cut back, 4 bases at V and 8 bases at J, with 20 bases in the middle. Germline-derived CDR1 and CDR2 are KGHSH and LQKENI. CDR3 in amino acids: CASSHGTLGRDEKLFF. CDR3 coding DNA: TGTGCCAGCTCACACGGGACTCTTGGGAGAGACGAAAAACTGTTTTTT.

A single count supports this clonotype. The rearrangement links TRBV2 to TRBJ2-2, with D perhaps matching TRBD1 or TRBD2 (6 bases each). This CDR3 has 17 amino acids. V lost 7 bases and J lost 3, with 21 bases in between. The germline gives CDR1 SNHLY, CDR2 FYNNEI. This chain's CDR3 is CASTEPRWGADTGELFF. The DNA for the CDR3 is TGTGCCAGCACGGAACCTAGGTGGGGGGCGGACACCGGGGAGCTGTTTTTT.

The CDR3 protein is CASSFRVTGRYSNQPQHF. CDR3 nucleotide sequence: TGTGCCAGCAGTTTTAGAGTGACAGGACGTTATAGCAATCAGCCCCAGCATTTT. V usage is TRBV12-3 or TRBV12-4 and J usage is TRBJ1-5, with D perhaps matching TRBD1 (6 bases). The CDR3 runs 18 residues. With 3 bases removed from V and 0 bases from J, the gap between germline ends came to 18 bases.

There are many counts of this clonotype. The rearrangement joins TRBV12-3 or TRBV12-4 to TRBJ2-5, with a tentative D call TRBD1 (5 bases). V lost 6 bases and J lost 3, with 11 bases in between. This CDR3 spans 13 amino acids. Here the CDR3 DNA reads TGTGCCAGCAGCCTTACAGGTGAAGAGACCCAGTACTTC. Its translation: CASSLTGEETQYF.

The sample holds many counts of this clonotype. The gene calls are TRBV12-3 or TRBV12-4 and TRBJ2-1, with a weak D call TRBD2 (5 bases). The CDR3 is 15 residues long. Between the trimmed V and J ends, which lost 3 bases and 4 bases, there was a span of 13 bases. CDR3 amino acids: CASSFTAGGYNEQFF. The CDR3 region has the DNA TGTGCCAGCAGTTTTACTGCCGGAGGATACAATGAGCAGTTCTTC.

V is TRBV27 and J is TRBJ1-3, with D possibly matching TRBD1 (6 bases). CDR3 length: 12 residues. Germline V gene data show CDR1 as MNHEY and CDR2 as SMNVEV (reference sequence). Trimming left V 8 bases short and J 10 bases short, with 15 bases between. This chain's CDR3 is CASDNRVMTIYF. The CDR3 DNA is TGTGCCAGCGACAACAGGGTGATGACCATATATTTT.

This rearrangement joins TRBV19 to TRBJ2-4, with 8 bases aligning to TRBD2. CDR1 is LNHDA, CDR2 SQIVND, per germline (reference sequence). The CDR3 spans 19 residues. V lost 5 bases, J lost 5 bases, and 20 bases stayed unmatched. The CDR3 DNA reads as TGTGCCAGTAGTGGACGAGGAGCGGGGGCTAGTGAGGTCGAAAACATTCAGTACTTC. Translated, it gives CASSGRGAGASEVENIQYF.

The rearrangement uses TRBV7-3 and TRBJ2-5; 8 nucleotides align to TRBD1. The CDR3 contains 16 residues. The germline CDR1 and CDR2 sequences are SGHTA and FQGTGA. V shed 0 bases, J shed 5 bases, and the junction held 8 bases outside the gene matches. The DNA of the CDR3 is TGTGCCAGCAGCTTAACCCCGACAGGGGTAGGGGAGACCCAGTACTTC. It encodes CASSLTPTGVGETQYF.